The clone carrying this TCR beta chain was observed many times. Its antigen is as yet unknown. From RNA, the CDR3 regions of TCR beta chains were amplified and sequenced. HTBI primers were used in a first-round RT-PCR, which preceded a second-round multiplex PCR. TCRdb recomputed calls from the multiplex PCR reads with MiXCR, one row per CDR3 protein. The table records 600,000 to 950,000 distinct CDR3 sequences, 40% of them present only once. This entry comes from a study of Graves' ophthalmopathy and Graves' hyperthyroidism. The CDR3 has 12 amino acids. Germline loops: CDR1 SNHLY, CDR2 FYNNEI. The ends were cut back, 7 bases at V and 1 base at J, with 8 bases in the middle. Study-wide findings and caveats: Researchers report that a 13-signature model separated ophthalmopathy from stable hyperthyroidism, posting around 86% sensitivity and roughly 81% specificity.

All donors with ophthalmopathy were recorded as having moderate-to-severe activity, CAS ≥3, NOSPECS ≥4 and a duration under 3 months. Researchers turned away patients with other autoimmune diseases, uncontrolled infections, pregnancy or lactation. As the starting material, roughly 9.8 ml of fresh peripheral blood yielded the PBMCs. Sequencing was carried out using peripheral blood. The receptor was derived from an adult man with Graves' ophthalmopathy. The chain recombines TRBV2 with TRBJ2-7; no reliable D call. CDR3 nucleotides: TGTGCCAGCACCCTGGAGTCCTACGAGCAGTACTTC. Translation gives CASTLESYEQYF.